This T cell receptor beta chain was captured by sequencing in a study of cytomegalovirus exposure and HLA in healthy donors. General study points: According to reports, the classifier identified cytomegalovirus status with high specificity and sensitivity. Across donors, presence/absence analyses took sequencing depth to be roughly uniform. Previous analysis showed most TCR beta V segments were productive about 90% or about 30% of the time. More clonal expansion characterized HLA-associated TCR beta chains than equally common others in a later analysis.

PCR was performed using 60 Vbeta and 13 Jbeta primers. The assay was immunoSEQ multiplex PCR, and TCRdb's table has in-frame clones only and misses some. Here the sample spans about 190,000 clones, 70% to 85% being singletons. CDR1 LNHDA and CDR2 SQIVND come from the germline V gene (reference sequence). The CDR3 extends over 14 amino acids. The V end was cut by 3 bases, the J end by 2 bases, with 9 bases between. Of note for this clone: Antigen specificity is unknown.

The receptor was derived from a man between 35 and 55 years old in good health and CMV-seropositive. The sample consisted of PBMCs. The chain couples TRBV19 to TRBJ2-3; D not certain. The CDR3 spells CASSIFQSTDTQYF. CDR3 DNA: TGTGCCAGTAGTATCTTTCAGTCCACAGATACGCAGTATTTT.